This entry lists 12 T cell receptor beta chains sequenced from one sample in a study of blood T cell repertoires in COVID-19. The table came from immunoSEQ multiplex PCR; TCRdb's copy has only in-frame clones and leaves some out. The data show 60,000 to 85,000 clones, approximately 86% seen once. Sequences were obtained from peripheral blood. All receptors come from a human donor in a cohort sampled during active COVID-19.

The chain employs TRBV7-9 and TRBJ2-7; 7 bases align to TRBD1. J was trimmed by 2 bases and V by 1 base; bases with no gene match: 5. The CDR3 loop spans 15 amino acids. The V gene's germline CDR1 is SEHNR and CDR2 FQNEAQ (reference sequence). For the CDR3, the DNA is TGTGCCAGCAGCTTAGTTGGGACAGAGACCTACGAGCAGTACTTC. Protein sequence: CASSLVGTETYEQYF.

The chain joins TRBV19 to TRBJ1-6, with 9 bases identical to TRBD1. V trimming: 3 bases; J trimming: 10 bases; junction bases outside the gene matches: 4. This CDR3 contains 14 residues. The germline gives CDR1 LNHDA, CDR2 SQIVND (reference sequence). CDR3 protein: CASSMDRGGSPLHF. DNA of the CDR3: TGTGCCAGTAGTATGGACAGGGGCGGATCACCCCTCCACTTT.

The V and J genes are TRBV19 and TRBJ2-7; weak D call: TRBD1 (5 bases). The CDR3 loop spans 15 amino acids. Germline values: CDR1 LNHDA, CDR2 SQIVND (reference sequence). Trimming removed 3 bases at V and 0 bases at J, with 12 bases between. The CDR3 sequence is CASSIDSQSSYEQYF. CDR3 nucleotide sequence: TGTGCCAGTAGTATTGACAGCCAGAGCTCCTACGAGCAGTACTTC.

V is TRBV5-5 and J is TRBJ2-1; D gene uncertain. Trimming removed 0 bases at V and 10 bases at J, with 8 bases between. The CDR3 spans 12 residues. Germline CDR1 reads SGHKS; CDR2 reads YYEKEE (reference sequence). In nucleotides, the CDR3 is TGTGCCAGCAGCTTGGCTCGCGGAGAGCAGTTCTTC. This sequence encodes CASSLARGEQFF.

The CDR3, as DNA: TGTGCCAGCAGTTTATGGGGAAACGCCGGGAGGGCCCGCGAGCAGTACTTC. As protein: CASSLWGNAGRAREQYF. The rearrangement joins TRBV27 to TRBJ2-7; 8 bases align to TRBD2. The CDR3 is 17 residues long. V lost 1 base to trimming and J lost 6 bases; unmatched junction nucleotides: 14. Germline lookup yields CDR1 MNHEY and CDR2 SMNVEV (reference sequence).

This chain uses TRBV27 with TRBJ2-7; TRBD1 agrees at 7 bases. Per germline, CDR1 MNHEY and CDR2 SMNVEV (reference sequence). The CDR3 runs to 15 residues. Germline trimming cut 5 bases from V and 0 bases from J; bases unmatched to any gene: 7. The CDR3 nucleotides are TGTGCCAGCAGTAGGAACTCAGGGGGCTCCTACGAGCAGTACTTC. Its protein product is CASSRNSGGSYEQYF.

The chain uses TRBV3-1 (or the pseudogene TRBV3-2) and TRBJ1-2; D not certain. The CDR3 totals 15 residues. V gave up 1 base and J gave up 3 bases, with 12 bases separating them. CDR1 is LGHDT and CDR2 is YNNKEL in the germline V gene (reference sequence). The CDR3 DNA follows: TGTGCCAGCAGCCAAGCTACGGGGTCGTACTATGGCTACACCTTC. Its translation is CASSQATGSYYGYTF.

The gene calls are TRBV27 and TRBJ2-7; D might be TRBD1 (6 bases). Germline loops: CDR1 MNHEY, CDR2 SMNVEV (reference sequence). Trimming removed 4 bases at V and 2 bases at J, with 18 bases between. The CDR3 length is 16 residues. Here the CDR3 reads CASSSSSGAITYEQYF. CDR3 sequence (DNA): TGTGCCAGCAGTTCGTCGTCAGGGGCTATTACCTACGAGCAGTACTTC.

The CDR3 spells CASSPIAGGSTDTQYF. CDR3 bases: TGTGCCAGCAGCCCTATAGCGGGAGGGAGCACAGATACGCAGTATTTT. V is TRBV9 and J is TRBJ2-3; TRBD2 agrees at 11 bases. CDR3 size: 16 residues. J gave up 0 bases and V 4 bases, and 4 bases lay outside the gene matches. Germline CDR1 SGDLS, CDR2 YYNGEE.

The CDR3: CAISGAGLYNEQFF. CDR3 in DNA: TGTGCCATCAGTGGGGCGGGACTCTACAATGAGCAGTTCTTC. The genes are TRBV10-3 and TRBJ2-1, with D perhaps matching TRBD2 (6 bases). Per germline, CDR1 ENHRY and CDR2 SYGVKD. The CDR3 loop spans 14 amino acids. V was trimmed by 4 bases and J by 3 bases, leaving 10 bases between them.

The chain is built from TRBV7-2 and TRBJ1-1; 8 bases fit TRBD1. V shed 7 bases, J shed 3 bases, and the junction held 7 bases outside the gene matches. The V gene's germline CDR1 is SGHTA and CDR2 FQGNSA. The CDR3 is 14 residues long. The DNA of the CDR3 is TGTGCCAGCACCTTGACAGGGGCACACACTGAAGCTTTCTTT. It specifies CASTLTGAHTEAFF.

CDR3 coding DNA: TGTGCCAGCAGGGGGACAGGTCAAGGGACGCATCAGCCCCAGCATTTT. Translating gives CASRGTGQGTHQPQHF. This sequence joins TRBV2 and TRBJ1-5; 8 nucleotides line up with TRBD1. This CDR3 has 16 amino acids. The V and J ends lost 6 bases and 5 bases, in that order; junction bases with no gene match: 12. Per the germline V gene, CDR1 is SNHLY and CDR2 is FYNNEI.